This T cell receptor (beta chain) was profiled in a study of OX40 agonist ivuxolimab in advanced cancers. Overall study: Patients' therapy was ivuxolimab, an antibody that acts as an agonist of OX40 (CD134). Every 2 weeks, patients got intravenous ivuxolimab at one of six dose levels (0.01-10 mg/kg).

The sample holds a few counts of this clone. Its antigen is not identified. V was pared by 5 bases and J by 5 bases, with 1 base of the junction left unmatched. Germline V gives CDR1 LGHNA, CDR2 YNFKEQ. The CDR3 spans 13 residues. The repertoire was sequenced with immunoSEQ multiplex PCR; TCRdb's copy has only in-frame clones and lacks some. Of tens of thousands of clones in the sample, 86% were seen once. Regarding the study as a whole: No antigen was identified for the clonally expanded peripheral T cells.

The starting material was CD4+ or CD8+ T cells sorted from blood, obtained in a trial of the OX40 agonist ivuxolimab. This receptor was taken from an adult with an advanced solid tumor such as melanoma, head and neck, liver or kidney cancer. The rearrangement links TRBV4-2 to TRBJ1-5, with 9 bases matching TRBD1. The CDR3 loop reads CASSRQGDQPQHF. CDR3 in DNA: TGTGCCAGCAGCAGACAGGGGGATCAGCCCCAGCATTTT.